Listed below are T cell receptor beta chains from one sample, sequenced in a study of blood T cells in healthy people across ages. TCRdb called the 5' RACE reads again in MiXCR, with one record for every CDR3 protein. The sample lists 1,300,000 or so distinct CDR3 sequences; almost 60% were seen once. The sequencing input was blood. Receptors originate from a man aged 18 to 30 in good health. The CDR3 runs from the conserved cysteine through the conserved F or W. A D gene is named only where the DNA matches it firmly. Rows may omit the clone size; those that give it use once, few, many or a size class.

- | TRBJ2-7 | TRBD1 | TRBV3-1 | TGTGCCAGCAGCCAAGCAAGGGGGCAAGGCAATGAGCAGTACTTC | CASSQARGQGNEQYF
- | TRBJ2-2 | - | TRBV15 | TGTGCCACCAGCAGAGATGGCACAGCCGGGGAGCTGTTTTTT | CATSRDGTAGELFF
- | TRBJ2-3 | - | TRBV20-1 | TGCAGTGCTAGTACTAGGGGAACTAGCACAGATACGCAGTATTTT | CSASTRGTSTDTQYF
once | TRBJ2-3 | - | TRBV5-1 | TGCGCCAGCAGCTTGGAGGACTACAGCACAGATACGCAGTATTTT | CASSLEDYSTDTQYF
- | TRBJ1-1 | - | TRBV29-1 | TGCAGCGTTGGAGAGCTTACTGAAGCTTTCTTT | CSVGELTEAFF
many | TRBJ2-5 | - | TRBV12-3/TRBV12-4 | TGTGCCAGCAGGGACTTCCAAGAGACCCAGTACTTC | CASRDFQETQYF
- | TRBJ1-6 | TRBD1 | TRBV11-2 | TGTGCCAGCAGCTTAAGGCGACAGGGAAATTCACCCCTCCACTTT | CASSLRRQGNSPLHF
few | TRBJ2-3 | - | TRBV25-1 | TGTGCCAGCAGTATCGAAGGAGATACGCAGTATTTT | CASSIEGDTQYF
few | TRBJ2-7 | - | TRBV29-1 | TGCAGCGTTGATATTCTGGGGGACGAGCAGTACTTC | CSVDILGDEQYF
- | TRBJ1-1 | TRBD1 | TRBV11-2 | TGTGCCACCAAACGGTGGGGGACAGGGGGCAAAACTGAAGCTTTCTTT | CATKRWGTGGKTEAFF
- | TRBJ1-5 | - | TRBV28 | TGTGCCAGCAGTTTATGGGGGACCACAGGGTTTGGCCAGCCCCAGCATTTT | CASSLWGTTGFGQPQHF
- | TRBJ1-5 | - | TRBV6-5 | TGTGCCAGCAGTTATGCAGGACATCAGCCCCAGCATTTT | CASSYAGHQPQHF
- | TRBJ2-7 | - | TRBV12-3/TRBV12-4 | TGTGCCAGCAGTTTAAGGGACACCCATTTGCCGCAGTACTTC | CASSLRDTHLPQYF
once | TRBJ2-4 | TRBD1 | TRBV28 | TGTGCCAGCGGACGAAGGACAGGGAACATCGAATCTTCCAAAAACATTCAGTACTTC | CASGRRTGNIESSKNIQYF
few | TRBJ2-5 | - | TRBV5-1 | TGCGCCAGCAGTCCCGACCTTCAAGAGACCCAGTACTTC | CASSPDLQETQYF
- | TRBJ2-4 | TRBD1 | TRBV12-3/TRBV12-4 | TGTGCCAGTCTCCTCGCAGGGGGCCTCGGGCAGCAGTACTTC | CASLLAGGLGQQYF
- | TRBJ2-7 | TRBD1 | TRBV6-6 | TGTGCCAGCAATGTCCCCCCGGGACAGGGTGACTACGAGCAGTACTTC | CASNVPPGQGDYEQYF
- | TRBJ2-5 | TRBD1 | TRBV5-1 | TGCGCCAGCAGCACCCAGACAGGGGCAGAGACCCAGTACTTC | CASSTQTGAETQYF
few | TRBJ2-7 | - | TRBV29-1 | TGCAGCGCCCTGTTCGACGAGCAGTACTTC | CSALFDEQYF
- | TRBJ2-5 | TRBD1 | TRBV29-1 | TGCAGCACCTCGGACAGGGGTGTTCAAGAGACCCAGTACTTC | CSTSDRGVQETQYF
few | TRBJ2-5 | TRBD2 | TRBV28 | TGTGCCAGCGGAACTAGCGGTCAAGAGACCCAGTACTTC | CASGTSGQETQYF
- | TRBJ2-1 | TRBD2 | TRBV10-3 | TGTGCCATCGGACTAGTTGGGAATGAGCAGTTCTTC | CAIGLVGNEQFF
few | TRBJ2-4 | TRBD1 | TRBV12-3/TRBV12-4 | TGTGCCAGCAGCCCTGACAGGGTAGGGCAGTACTTC | CASSPDRVGQYF
few | TRBJ2-3 | TRBD1 | TRBV20-1 | TGCAGTGCCAGCCCGCAAACCGGGACAGACCATTTCACAGATACGCAGTATTTT | CSASPQTGTDHFTDTQYF
- | TRBJ2-1 | - | TRBV20-1 | TGCAGTGCCCCAGTTTCAGGGGATCATGAGCAGTTCTTC | CSAPVSGDHEQFF
- | TRBJ1-2 | TRBD1 | TRBV7-9 | TGTGCCAGCAGATCTGGGACAGGGACCGGTTACACCTTC | CASRSGTGTGYTF
once | TRBJ1-5 | TRBD1 | TRBV12-3/TRBV12-4 | TGTGCCAGCAGTCAACGACAGGGGGTAGTGCCCCAGCATTTT | CASSQRQGVVPQHF
- | TRBJ2-7 | TRBD2 | TRBV20-1 | TGCAGTGCACAACTAGCGGGAGCATCCTACGAGCAGTACTTC | CSAQLAGASYEQYF
- | TRBJ2-3 | TRBD1 | TRBV5-4 | TGTGCTAGCAGACCGGGACAGGGCTCCGATACGCAGTATTTT | CASRPGQGSDTQYF
- | TRBJ1-2 | - | TRBV29-1 | TGCAGCGTGGACAGTCCCGCTAAATATGGCTACACCTTC | CSVDSPAKYGYTF
- | TRBJ2-3 | - | TRBV4-3 | TGCGCCAGCAGCCAAGATGCCAGGGGAACGGATACGCAGTATTTT | CASSQDARGTDTQYF
- | TRBJ2-1 | TRBD2 | TRBV20-1 | TGCAGTGCTAGAGATCGCGGCGGGAGGGTCTACAATGAGCAGTTCTTC | CSARDRGGRVYNEQFF
- | TRBJ2-5 | TRBD1 | TRBV5-1 | TGCGCCAGCAGCTCCAACCTCGGACAGGGGCAAGAGACCCAGTACTTC | CASSSNLGQGQETQYF
once | TRBJ2-1 | - | TRBV6-2/TRBV6-3 | TGTGCCAGCAGTTCTTTAACGGGGGGCCGGTACAATGAGCAGTTCTTC | CASSSLTGGRYNEQFF
- | TRBJ2-7 | - | TRBV15 | TGTGCCACTTCTAGGCCCCCACACTCCTACGAGCAGTACTTC | CATSRPPHSYEQYF
once | TRBJ2-7 | - | TRBV7-2 | TGTGCCAGACCCCCCCCTATTAAGACACAGATCTCCTACGAGCAGTACTTC | CARPPPIKTQISYEQYF
few | TRBJ2-2 | TRBD1 | TRBV4-1 | TGCGCCAGCAGCCGGACAGGAATCGGGGAGCTGTTTTTT | CASSRTGIGELFF
- | TRBJ1-5 | - | TRBV21-1 | TGTGCCAGCAGCAAATACGGAGGGTTGGTAGATCAGCCCCAGCATTTT | CASSKYGGLVDQPQHF
- | TRBJ1-4 | - | TRBV3-1 | TGTGCCAGCAGCCAAGAGCCAGGAGATGAAAAACTGTTTTTT | CASSQEPGDEKLFF
- | TRBJ2-7 | - | TRBV2 | TGTGCCAGCAAGCGCCACGAGCAGTACTTC | CASKRHEQYF
once | TRBJ1-1 | TRBD1 | TRBV5-1 | TGCGCCAGCAGCCCACCGGGACAGAGACTGAACACTGAAGCTTTCTTT | CASSPPGQRLNTEAFF
- | TRBJ2-3 | - | TRBV12-3/TRBV12-4 | TGTGCCAGCAGTTTCGGGGTGACAGATACGCAGTATTTT | CASSFGVTDTQYF
few | TRBJ2-1 | - | TRBV29-1 | TGCAGCGTTGAAGTTCCGGACAGCGGCGATAATGAGCAGTTCTTC | CSVEVPDSGDNEQFF
few | TRBJ2-5 | - | TRBV15 | TGTGCCACCGTCTCAGTTCCAGGATCTTGGGAGACCCAGTACTTC | CATVSVPGSWETQYF
- | TRBJ2-7 | - | TRBV5-6 | TGTGCCAGCAGCCCCCTTGGCCCCCTAGGGGCAGGTCTCTACGAGCAGTACTTC | CASSPLGPLGAGLYEQYF
- | TRBJ2-1 | - | TRBV12-3/TRBV12-4 | TGTGCCAGCAGTTTCTTAGGGGTTAACTACAATGAGCAGTTCTTC | CASSFLGVNYNEQFF
- | TRBJ2-1 | TRBD1 | TRBV29-1 | TGCAGCATTGGGGACAGGGACTACAATGAGCAGTTCTTC | CSIGDRDYNEQFF
few | TRBJ2-7 | TRBD2 | TRBV7-2 | TGTGCCAGCAGTTACGGTAGCGGGAGGTGGTCCTACGAGCAGTACTTC | CASSYGSGRWSYEQYF